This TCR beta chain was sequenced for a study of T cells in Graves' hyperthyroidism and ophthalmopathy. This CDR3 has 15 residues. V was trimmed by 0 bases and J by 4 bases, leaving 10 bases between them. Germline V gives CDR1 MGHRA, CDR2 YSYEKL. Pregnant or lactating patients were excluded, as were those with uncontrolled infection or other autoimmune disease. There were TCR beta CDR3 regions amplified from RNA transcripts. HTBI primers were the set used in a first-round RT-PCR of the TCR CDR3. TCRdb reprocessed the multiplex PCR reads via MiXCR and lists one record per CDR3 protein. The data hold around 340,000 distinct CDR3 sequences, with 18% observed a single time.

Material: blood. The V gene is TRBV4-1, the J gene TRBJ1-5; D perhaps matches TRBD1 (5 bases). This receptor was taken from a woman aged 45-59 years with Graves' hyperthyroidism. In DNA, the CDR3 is TGCGCCAGCAGCCAAGAACCGGGACGGAATCAGCCCCAGCATTTT. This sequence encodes CASSQEPGRNQPQHF.